This T cell receptor beta chain was documented in a study of T-cell memory formation after mild COVID-19. Study overall: Largely, the TCR clusters proved donor specific.

Comments on this clonotype: Its antigen is unknown.

The study's findings and limits: Later expanders leaned CD4+, whereas day 15 to 85 contracting clones were balanced CD4/CD8. Confirmation of SARS-CoV-2 specificity was lacking for second-wave clones peaking day 37. The appearance of some responding clones in pre-infection memory suggested that cross-reactive memory joined.

TCRdb passed the 5' RACE reads through MiXCR, listing each CDR3 protein once. The data show 470,000 or so distinct CDR3 sequences, with roughly 17% seen just once and roughly 21% held by the top ten. Material for sequencing was PBMCs or a T cell subset sorted from them (not recorded which). The source is a man aged 18-30 years who had mild COVID-19 (a few samples of this study predate the infection). Cell type and time point are not known.

The CDR3 DNA reads as TGTGCCAGCAGTCGCAGCGGGGGGGGTCATACGCAGTATTTT. Amino acid sequence: CASSRSGGGHTQYF. This chain connects TRBV12-3 or TRBV12-4 to TRBJ2-3; TRBD2 agrees at 10 bases. V was pared by 5 bases and J by 7 bases, with 6 bases of the junction left unmatched. This CDR3 has 14 amino acids.